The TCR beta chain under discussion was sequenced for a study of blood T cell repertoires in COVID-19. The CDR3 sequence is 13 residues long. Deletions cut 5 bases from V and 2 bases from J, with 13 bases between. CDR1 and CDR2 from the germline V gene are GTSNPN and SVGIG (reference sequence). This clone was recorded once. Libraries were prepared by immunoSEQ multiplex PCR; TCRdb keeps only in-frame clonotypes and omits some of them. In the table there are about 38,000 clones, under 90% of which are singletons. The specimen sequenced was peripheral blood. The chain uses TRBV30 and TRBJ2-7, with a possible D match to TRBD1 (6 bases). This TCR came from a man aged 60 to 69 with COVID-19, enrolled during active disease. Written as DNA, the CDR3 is TGTGCCTGGTTACAGGGACCCCCCTACGAGCAGTACTTC. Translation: CAWLQGPPYEQYF.